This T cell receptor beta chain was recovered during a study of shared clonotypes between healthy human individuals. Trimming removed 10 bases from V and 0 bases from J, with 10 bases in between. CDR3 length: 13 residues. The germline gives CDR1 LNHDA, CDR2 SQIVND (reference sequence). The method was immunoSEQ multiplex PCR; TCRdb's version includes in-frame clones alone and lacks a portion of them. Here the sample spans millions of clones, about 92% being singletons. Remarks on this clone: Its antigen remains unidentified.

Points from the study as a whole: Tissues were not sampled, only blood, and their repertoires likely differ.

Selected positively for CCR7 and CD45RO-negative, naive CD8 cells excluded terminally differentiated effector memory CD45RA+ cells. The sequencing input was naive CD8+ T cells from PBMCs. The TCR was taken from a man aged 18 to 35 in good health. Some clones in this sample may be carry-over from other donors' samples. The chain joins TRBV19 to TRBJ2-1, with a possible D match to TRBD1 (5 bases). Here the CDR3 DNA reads TGTGCCACACGACAGACCTCCTACAATGAGCAGTTCTTC. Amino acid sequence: CATRQTSYNEQFF.